This note documents a single T cell receptor (beta chain) sequence. This CDR3 region has 14 residues. V lost 6 bases and J lost 3, with 9 bases in between. The germline V gene has CDR1 MNHEY and CDR2 SVGAGI. This sample is part of a study of blood T cell repertoires in COVID-19. Study-wide context: T cells, B-cell-depleted T cells, or PBMCs provided the cDNA or gDNA that served as material.

Cohorts were assigned according to the clinical history that participants reported. Original data processing: Amplification from reference gene primers served as the basis for estimated nucleated cell counts. Measured with immunoSEQ multiplex PCR; TCRdb has only the in-frame clones, and not every one. Clonal size and the V and J genes are those of that table, whereas D and trimming came from the DNA. The sample carries 200,000 or so clones, roughly 85% recorded once. The specimen sequenced was PBMCs or T cells enriched from blood (not recorded which). The chain couples TRBV6-5 to TRBJ1-6; D uncertain. The source is a woman aged 40 to 50 with acute COVID-19. The CDR3 sequence: CASSSLYYNSPLHF. In nucleotides, the CDR3 is TGTGCCAGCAGCTCCCTCTACTATAATTCACCCCTCCACTTT.